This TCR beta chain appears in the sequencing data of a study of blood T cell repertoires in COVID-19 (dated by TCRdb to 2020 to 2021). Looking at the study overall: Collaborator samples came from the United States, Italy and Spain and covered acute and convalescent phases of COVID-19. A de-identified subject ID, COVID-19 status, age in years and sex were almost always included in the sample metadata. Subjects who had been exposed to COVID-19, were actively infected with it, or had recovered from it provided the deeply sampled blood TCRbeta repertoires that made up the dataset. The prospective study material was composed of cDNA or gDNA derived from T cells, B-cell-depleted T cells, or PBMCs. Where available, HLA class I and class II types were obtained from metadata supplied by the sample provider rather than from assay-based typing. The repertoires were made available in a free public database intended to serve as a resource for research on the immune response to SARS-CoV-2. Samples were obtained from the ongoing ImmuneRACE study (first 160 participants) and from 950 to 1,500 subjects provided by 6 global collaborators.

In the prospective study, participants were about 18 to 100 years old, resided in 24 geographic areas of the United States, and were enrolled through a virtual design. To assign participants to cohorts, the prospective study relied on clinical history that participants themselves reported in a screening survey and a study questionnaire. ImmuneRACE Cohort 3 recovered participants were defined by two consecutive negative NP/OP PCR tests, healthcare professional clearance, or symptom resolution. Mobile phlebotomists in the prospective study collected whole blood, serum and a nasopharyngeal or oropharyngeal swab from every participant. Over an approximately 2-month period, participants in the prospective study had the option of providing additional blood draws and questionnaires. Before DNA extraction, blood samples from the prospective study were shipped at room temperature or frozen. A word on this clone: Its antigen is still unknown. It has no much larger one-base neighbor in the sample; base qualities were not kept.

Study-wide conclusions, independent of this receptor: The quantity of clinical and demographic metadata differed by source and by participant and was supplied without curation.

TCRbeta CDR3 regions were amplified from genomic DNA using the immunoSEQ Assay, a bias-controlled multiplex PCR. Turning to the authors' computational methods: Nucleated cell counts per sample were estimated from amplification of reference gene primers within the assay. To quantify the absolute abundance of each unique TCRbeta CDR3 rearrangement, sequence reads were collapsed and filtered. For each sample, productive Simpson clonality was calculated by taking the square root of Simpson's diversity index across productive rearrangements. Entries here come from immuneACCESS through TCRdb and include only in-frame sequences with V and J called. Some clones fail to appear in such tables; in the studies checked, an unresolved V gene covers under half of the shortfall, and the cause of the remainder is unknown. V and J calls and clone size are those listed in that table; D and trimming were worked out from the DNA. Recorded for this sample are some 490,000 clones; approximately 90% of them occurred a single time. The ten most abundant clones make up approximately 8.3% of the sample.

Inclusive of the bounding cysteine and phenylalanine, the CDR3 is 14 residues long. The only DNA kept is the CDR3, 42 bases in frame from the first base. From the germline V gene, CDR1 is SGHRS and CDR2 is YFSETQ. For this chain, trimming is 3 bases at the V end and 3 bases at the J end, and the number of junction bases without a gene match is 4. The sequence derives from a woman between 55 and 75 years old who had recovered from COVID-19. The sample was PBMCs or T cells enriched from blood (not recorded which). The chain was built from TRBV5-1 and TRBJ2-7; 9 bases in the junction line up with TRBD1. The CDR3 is CASSSGQGFYEQYF. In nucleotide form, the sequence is TGCGCCAGCAGCTCGGGACAGGGTTTCTACGAGCAGTACTTC.